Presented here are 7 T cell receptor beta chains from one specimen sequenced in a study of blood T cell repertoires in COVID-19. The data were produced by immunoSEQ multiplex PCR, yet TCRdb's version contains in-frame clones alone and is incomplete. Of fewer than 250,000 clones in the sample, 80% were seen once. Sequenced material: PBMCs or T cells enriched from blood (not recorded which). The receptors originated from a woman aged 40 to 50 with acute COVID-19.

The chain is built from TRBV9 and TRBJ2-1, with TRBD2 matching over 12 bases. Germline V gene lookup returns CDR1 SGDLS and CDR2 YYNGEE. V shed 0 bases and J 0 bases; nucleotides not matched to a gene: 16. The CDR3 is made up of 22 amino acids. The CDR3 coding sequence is TGTGCCAGCAGCGTAGGTGCGGTATCGGGGACTAGCGGGCCTCGCTCCTACAATGAGCAGTTCTTC. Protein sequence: CASSVGAVSGTSGPRSYNEQFF.

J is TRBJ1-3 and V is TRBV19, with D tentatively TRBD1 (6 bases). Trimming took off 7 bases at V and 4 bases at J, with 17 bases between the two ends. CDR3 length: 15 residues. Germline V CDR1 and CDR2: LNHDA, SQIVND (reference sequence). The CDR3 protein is CASNAYRVAGNTIYF. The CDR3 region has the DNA TGTGCCAGTAATGCGTACAGGGTGGCCGGAAACACCATATATTTT.

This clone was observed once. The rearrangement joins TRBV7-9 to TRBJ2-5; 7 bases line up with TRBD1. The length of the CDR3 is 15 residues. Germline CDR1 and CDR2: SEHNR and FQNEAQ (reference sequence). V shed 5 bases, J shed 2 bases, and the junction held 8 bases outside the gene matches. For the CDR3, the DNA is TGTGCCAGCAGCCCCCGGGACAGAAATCAAGAGACCCAGTACTTC. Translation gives CASSPRDRNQETQYF.

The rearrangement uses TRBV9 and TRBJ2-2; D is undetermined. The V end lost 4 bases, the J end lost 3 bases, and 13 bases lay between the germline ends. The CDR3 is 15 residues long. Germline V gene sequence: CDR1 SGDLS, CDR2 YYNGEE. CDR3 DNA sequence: TGTGCCAGCAGCCCAGCGCACGTGGACACCGGGGAGCTGTTTTTT. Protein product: CASSPAHVDTGELFF.

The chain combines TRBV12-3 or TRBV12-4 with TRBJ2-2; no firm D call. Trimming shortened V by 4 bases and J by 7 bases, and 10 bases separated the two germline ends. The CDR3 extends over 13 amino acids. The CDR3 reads CASSSEARGELFF. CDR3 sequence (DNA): TGTGCCAGCAGTTCCGAGGCCCGCGGGGAGCTGTTTTTT.

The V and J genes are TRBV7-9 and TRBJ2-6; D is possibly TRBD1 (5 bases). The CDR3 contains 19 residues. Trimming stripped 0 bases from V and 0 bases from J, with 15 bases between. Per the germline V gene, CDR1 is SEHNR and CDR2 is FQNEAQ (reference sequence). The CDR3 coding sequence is TGTGCCAGCAGCTTAGCCTTTCAGGGCCGACGCTCTGGGGCCAACGTCCTGACTTTC. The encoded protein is CASSLAFQGRRSGANVLTF.

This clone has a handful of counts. The CDR3 DNA is TGTGCCAGCAGTCTTAAGTTTACTACCCTAGAAAAACTGTTTTTT. This translates into CASSLKFTTLEKLFF. The chain links TRBV28 to TRBJ1-4, with D unresolved. V shed 5 bases and J shed 8 bases, with 18 bases lying between them. This CDR3 has 15 residues. The germline CDR1 and CDR2 sequences are MDHEN and SYDVKM.